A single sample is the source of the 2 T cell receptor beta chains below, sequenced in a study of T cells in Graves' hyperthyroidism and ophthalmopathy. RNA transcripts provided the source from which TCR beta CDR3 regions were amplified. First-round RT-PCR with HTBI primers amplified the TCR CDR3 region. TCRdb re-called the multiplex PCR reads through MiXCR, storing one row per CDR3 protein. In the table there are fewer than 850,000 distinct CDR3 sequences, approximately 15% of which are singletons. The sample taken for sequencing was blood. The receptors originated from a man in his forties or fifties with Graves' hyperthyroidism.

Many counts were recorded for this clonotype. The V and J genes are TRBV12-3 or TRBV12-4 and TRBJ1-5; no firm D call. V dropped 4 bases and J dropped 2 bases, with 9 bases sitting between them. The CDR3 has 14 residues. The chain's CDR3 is CASSSSSGNQPQHF. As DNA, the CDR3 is TGTGCCAGCAGTTCTTCCTCGGGCAATCAGCCCCAGCATTTT.

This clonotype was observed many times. CDR3 amino acids: CASSSFIAGSNSYEQYF. CDR3 coding DNA: TGTGCCAGCAGTTCATTCATAGCGGGTTCAAACTCCTACGAGCAGTACTTC. V gene TRBV27 combines with J gene TRBJ2-7, with TRBD2 matching 7 bases. CDR1 and CDR2 from the germline V gene are MNHEY and SMNVEV (reference sequence). The J segment lost 0 bases and the V segment lost 4 bases, leaving 12 bases of the junction unmatched. This CDR3 has 17 residues.